A selection of T cell receptor beta chains follows, all from one sample in a study of T cells after yellow fever vaccination. TCRdb used MiXCR to reprocess the 5' RACE reads, holding one entry per CDR3 protein. The table has about 140,000 distinct CDR3 sequences, about 8% seen once. Source: CD4+ T cells sorted from PBMCs, taken 5 days after the yellow fever booster vaccination. The receptor source for this set is a man aged 25-45 years who received the YFV17D yellow fever vaccine. Each CDR3 is given with its conserved first and last residue. A D gene is named only where the DNA matches it firmly. Clone size, where shown, is once, few, many, or a class for clones that have expanded.

DNA: TGTGCCAGCTGCCAGCACCTCCCCGGGACAGGACTCTATGGCTACACCTTC
CDR3: CASCQHLPGTGLYGYTF
J: TRBJ1-2
length: 17
size: .
V: TRBV3-1
D: TRBD1

DNA: TGTGCCAGCAGTTTCTTTGGTTTTTCCTACGAGCAGTACTTC
CDR3: CASSFFGFSYEQYF
J: TRBJ2-7
length: 14
size: many
V: TRBV12-3/TRBV12-4
D: .

DNA: TGTGCCAGCAGACCGGGACACACGTCCTACGAGCAGTACTTC
CDR3: CASRPGHTSYEQYF
J: TRBJ2-7
length: 14
size: many
V: TRBV12-3/TRBV12-4
D: .

DNA: TGTGCCAGCAGCTTCCAGGGGAACACCGGGGAGCTGTTTTTT
CDR3: CASSFQGNTGELFF
J: TRBJ2-2
length: 14
size: many
V: TRBV11-3
D: .

DNA: TGCAGTGCGCAAGATCCGGGACAGGGGGGCAATGAGCAGTTCTTC
CDR3: CSAQDPGQGGNEQFF
J: TRBJ2-1
length: 15
size: many
V: TRBV20-1
D: TRBD1

DNA: TGTGCCAGCAGCTCCCGGATGGCTCGCACAGATACGCAGTATTTT
CDR3: CASSSRMARTDTQYF
J: TRBJ2-3
length: 15
size: many
V: TRBV7-2
D: .

DNA: TGCAGCGTTGTTCGGCAGGACACTGAAGCTTTCTTT
CDR3: CSVVRQDTEAFF
J: TRBJ1-1
length: 12
size: many
V: TRBV29-1
D: .

DNA: TGTGCCAGCAGCCGAGGACAGATAATGTCTGGGGCCAACGTCCTGACTTTC
CDR3: CASSRGQIMSGANVLTF
J: TRBJ2-6
length: 17
size: many
V: TRBV3-1
D: .

DNA: TGTGCCAGCTCACTCCAGGGTGCCAATCAGCCCCAGCATTTT
CDR3: CASSLQGANQPQHF
J: TRBJ1-5
length: 14
size: .
V: TRBV18
D: .

DNA: TGTGCCAGCAGTTACGACAGGAGCCCCTCTGGAAACACCATATATTTT
CDR3: CASSYDRSPSGNTIYF
J: TRBJ1-3
length: 16
size: many
V: TRBV6-5
D: .

DNA: TGTGCCATCAGTGAAAGGAACGAGCAGTACTTC
CDR3: CAISERNEQYF
J: TRBJ2-7
length: 11
size: many
V: TRBV10-3
D: .

DNA: TGTGCCAGCACCCTTAGCGGGGCAAGCACAGATACGCAGTATTTT
CDR3: CASTLSGASTDTQYF
J: TRBJ2-3
length: 15
size: many
V: TRBV5-4
D: TRBD2

DNA: TGTGCCAGCAGTGGGAGAGGGTGGCGCGCTACTATCAGCGAGCAGTACTTC
CDR3: CASSGRGWRATISEQYF
J: TRBJ2-7
length: 17
size: many
V: TRBV2
D: .

DNA: TGTGCCAGCAGTTACTCTGGGGTGGCTACTTCACCCCTCCACTTT
CDR3: CASSYSGVATSPLHF
J: TRBJ1-6
length: 15
size: many
V: TRBV6-5
D: .

DNA: TGCGCCAGCAGCCCCGGACTAGCGGGAGCACTAGCCAAAAACATTCAGTACTTC
CDR3: CASSPGLAGALAKNIQYF
J: TRBJ2-4
length: 18
size: many
V: TRBV5-1
D: TRBD2

DNA: TGTGCCAGCAGCCCTCCCCGCGGGGGACGGCACACCGGGGAGCTGTTTTTT
CDR3: CASSPPRGGRHTGELFF
J: TRBJ2-2
length: 17
size: many
V: TRBV7-2
D: TRBD2

DNA: TGCGCCAGCAGCTTCGGGACTAGCGGGGCCGATACGCAGTATTTT
CDR3: CASSFGTSGADTQYF
J: TRBJ2-3
length: 15
size: many
V: TRBV5-1
D: TRBD2

DNA: TGTGCCAGCAGTCGGACAGGGGCACGCGAGCAGTACTTC
CDR3: CASSRTGAREQYF
J: TRBJ2-7
length: 13
size: many
V: TRBV11-2
D: TRBD1

DNA: TGCAGTGCTAGTAGGGCGGCGAGCTCCTATAATTCACCCCTCCACTTT
CDR3: CSASRAASSYNSPLHF
J: TRBJ1-6
length: 16
size: many
V: TRBV20-1
D: .

DNA: TGTGCCAGCAGCAAACAGGGGCACACACCTCCCAATGAGCAGTTCTTC
CDR3: CASSKQGHTPPNEQFF
J: TRBJ2-1
length: 16
size: many
V: TRBV6-2/TRBV6-3
D: TRBD1

DNA: TGTGCCAGCTCACCACCACAGGGGGCGCTTTACGAGCAGTACTTC
CDR3: CASSPPQGALYEQYF
J: TRBJ2-7
length: 15
size: .
V: TRBV18
D: TRBD1

DNA: TGTGCCAGCGGCAGGAGCTACGAGCAGTACTTC
CDR3: CASGRSYEQYF
J: TRBJ2-7
length: 11
size: many
V: TRBV21-1
D: .

DNA: TGTGCCAGCAGCTTGGGGGGTATGGCTGAAGCTTTCTTT
CDR3: CASSLGGMAEAFF
J: TRBJ1-1
length: 13
size: .
V: TRBV5-6
D: .

DNA: TGCGCCAGTGTGGGGGGGGCAGGGAGACCTGAAGCTTTCTTT
CDR3: CASVGGAGRPEAFF
J: TRBJ1-1
length: 14
size: many
V: TRBV10-2
D: .

DNA: TGTGCCAGCAGCGCGGGGGGGGGAGAGGCGCAGTATTTT
CDR3: CASSAGGGEAQYF
J: TRBJ2-3
length: 13
size: many
V: TRBV5-4
D: TRBD2

DNA: TGTGCCAGCAGCTCCGGCCCTCGGGAGCAGTACTTC
CDR3: CASSSGPREQYF
J: TRBJ2-7
length: 12
size: many
V: TRBV7-2
D: .

DNA: TGTGCCAGCGCTTATCCGATAGGACTAGCGGGACACATTCTCGGGGAGCTGTTTTTT
CDR3: CASAYPIGLAGHILGELFF
J: TRBJ2-2
length: 19
size: many
V: TRBV12-3/TRBV12-4
D: TRBD2

DNA: TGTGCCACCGCCCCGGGACAAACTGGGGAGACCCAGTACTTC
CDR3: CATAPGQTGETQYF
J: TRBJ2-5
length: 14
size: many
V: TRBV24-1
D: .